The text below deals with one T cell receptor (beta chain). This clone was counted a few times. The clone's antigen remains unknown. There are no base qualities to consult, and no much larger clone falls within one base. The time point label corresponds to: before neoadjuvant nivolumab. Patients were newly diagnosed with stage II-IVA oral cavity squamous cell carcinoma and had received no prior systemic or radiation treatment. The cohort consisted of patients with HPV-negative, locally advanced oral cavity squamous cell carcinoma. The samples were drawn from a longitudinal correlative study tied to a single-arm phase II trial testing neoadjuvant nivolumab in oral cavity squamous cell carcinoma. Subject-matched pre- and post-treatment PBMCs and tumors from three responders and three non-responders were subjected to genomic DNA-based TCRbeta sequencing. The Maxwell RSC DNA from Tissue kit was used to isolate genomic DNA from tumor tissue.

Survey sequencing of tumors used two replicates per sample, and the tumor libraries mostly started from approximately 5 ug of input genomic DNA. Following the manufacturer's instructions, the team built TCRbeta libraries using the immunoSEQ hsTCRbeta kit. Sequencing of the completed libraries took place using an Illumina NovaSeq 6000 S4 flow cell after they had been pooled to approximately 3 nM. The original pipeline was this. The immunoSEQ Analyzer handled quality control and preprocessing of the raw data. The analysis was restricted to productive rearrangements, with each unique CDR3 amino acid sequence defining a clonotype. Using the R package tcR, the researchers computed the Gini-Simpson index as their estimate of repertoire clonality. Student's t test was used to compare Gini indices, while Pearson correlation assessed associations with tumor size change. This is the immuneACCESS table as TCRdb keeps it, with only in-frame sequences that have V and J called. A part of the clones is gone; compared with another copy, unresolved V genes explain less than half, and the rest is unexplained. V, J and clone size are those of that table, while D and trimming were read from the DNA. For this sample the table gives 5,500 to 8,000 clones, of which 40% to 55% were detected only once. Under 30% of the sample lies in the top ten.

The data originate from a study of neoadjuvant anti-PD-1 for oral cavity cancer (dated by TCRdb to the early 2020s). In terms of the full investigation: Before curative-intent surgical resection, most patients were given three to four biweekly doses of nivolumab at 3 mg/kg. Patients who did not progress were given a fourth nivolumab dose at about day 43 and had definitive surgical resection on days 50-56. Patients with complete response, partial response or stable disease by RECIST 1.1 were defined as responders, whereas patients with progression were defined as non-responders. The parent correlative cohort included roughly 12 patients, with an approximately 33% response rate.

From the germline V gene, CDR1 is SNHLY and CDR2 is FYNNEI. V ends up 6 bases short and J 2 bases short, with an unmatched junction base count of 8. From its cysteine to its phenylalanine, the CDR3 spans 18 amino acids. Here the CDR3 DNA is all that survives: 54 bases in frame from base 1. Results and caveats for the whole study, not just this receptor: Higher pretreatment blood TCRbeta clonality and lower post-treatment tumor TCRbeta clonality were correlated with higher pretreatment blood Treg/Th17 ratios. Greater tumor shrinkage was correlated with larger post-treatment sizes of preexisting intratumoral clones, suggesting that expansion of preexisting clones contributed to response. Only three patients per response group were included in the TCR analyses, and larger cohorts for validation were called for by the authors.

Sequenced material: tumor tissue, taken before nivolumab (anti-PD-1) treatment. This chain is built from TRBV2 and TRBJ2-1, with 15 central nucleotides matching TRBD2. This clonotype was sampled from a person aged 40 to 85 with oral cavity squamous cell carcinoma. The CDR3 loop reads CASSLPGLAGGTYNEQFF. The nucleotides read TGTGCCAGCAGCTTGCCGGGACTAGCGGGGGGCACCTACAATGAGCAGTTCTTC. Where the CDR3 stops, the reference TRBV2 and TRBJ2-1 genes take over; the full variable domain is EPEVTQTPSHQVTQMGQEVILRCVPISNHLYFYWYRQILGQKVEFLVSFYNNEISEKSEIFDDQFSVERPDGSNFTLKIRSTKLEDSAMYFCASSLPGLAGGTYNEQFFGPGTRLTVL.